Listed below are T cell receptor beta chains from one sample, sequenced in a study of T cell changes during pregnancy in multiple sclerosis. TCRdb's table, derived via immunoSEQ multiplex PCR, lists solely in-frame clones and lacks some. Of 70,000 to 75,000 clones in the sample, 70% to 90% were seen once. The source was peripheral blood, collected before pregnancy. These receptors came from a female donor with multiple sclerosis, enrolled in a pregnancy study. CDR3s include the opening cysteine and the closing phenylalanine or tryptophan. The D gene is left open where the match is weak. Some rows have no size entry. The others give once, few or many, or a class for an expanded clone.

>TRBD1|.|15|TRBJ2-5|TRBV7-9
CASSQGQIGRETQYF
TGTGCCAGCAGCCAGGGACAGATTGGTAGGGAGACCCAGTACTTC
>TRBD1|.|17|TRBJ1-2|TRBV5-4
CASSNHEKTGGAYGYTF
TGTGCCAGCAGCAACCACGAAAAGACAGGGGGCGCGTATGGCTACACCTTC
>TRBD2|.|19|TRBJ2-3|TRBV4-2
CASSQEIFGLAGSTDTQYF
TGTGCCAGCAGCCAAGAGATTTTCGGACTAGCGGGGAGCACAGATACGCAGTATTTT
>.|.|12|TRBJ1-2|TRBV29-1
CSAPFSGYGYTF
TGCAGCGCCCCGTTTTCCGGCTATGGCTACACCTTC
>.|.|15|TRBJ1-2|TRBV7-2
CASSLGYSGIYGYTF
TGTGCCAGCAGCTTAGGGTACTCCGGTATCTATGGCTACACCTTC
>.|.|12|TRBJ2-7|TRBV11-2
CASSSRVHEQYF
TGTGCCAGCAGCTCCCGAGTCCACGAGCAGTACTTC
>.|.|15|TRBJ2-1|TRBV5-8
CASSLAARRSNEQFF
TGTGCCAGCAGCTTAGCGGCCCGGAGGAGTAATGAGCAGTTCTTC
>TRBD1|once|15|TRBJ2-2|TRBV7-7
CASSLGAGGSGELFF
TGTGCCAGCAGCTTAGGAGCAGGGGGTTCCGGGGAGCTGTTTTTT
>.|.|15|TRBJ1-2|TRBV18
CASSPGHQTTYGYTF
TGTGCCAGCTCACCGGGACACCAAACGACCTATGGCTACACCTTC
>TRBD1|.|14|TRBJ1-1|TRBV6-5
CASKKPGGKAEAFF
TGTGCCAGCAAAAAACCAGGGGGCAAGGCTGAAGCTTTCTTT
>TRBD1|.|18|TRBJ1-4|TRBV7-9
CASSPFLGGTGRIEKLFF
TGTGCCAGCAGCCCTTTTTTAGGAGGGACAGGAAGAATTGAAAAACTGTTTTTT
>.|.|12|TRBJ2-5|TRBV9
CASSVGGETQYF
TGTGCCAGCAGCGTAGGCGGGGAGACCCAGTACTTC
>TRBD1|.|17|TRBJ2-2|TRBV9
CASSSNLGGPDTGELFF
TGTGCCAGCAGCTCTAACCTAGGGGGCCCAGACACCGGGGAGCTGTTTTTT
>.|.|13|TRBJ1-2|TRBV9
CASSGTGFNGYTF
TGTGCCAGCAGCGGAACAGGGTTTAACGGGTACACCTTC
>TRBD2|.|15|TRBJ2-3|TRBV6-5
CASSSGTSGTDTQYF
TGTGCCAGCAGTTCCGGGACTAGCGGCACAGATACGCAGTATTTT
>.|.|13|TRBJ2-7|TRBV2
CASRPGTFYEQYF
TGTGCCAGCCGACCCGGGACATTCTACGAGCAGTACTTC
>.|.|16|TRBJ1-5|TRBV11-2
CASSSGQLGGNQPQHF
TGTGCCAGCAGTTCCGGACAGTTAGGAGGCAATCAGCCCCAGCATTTT
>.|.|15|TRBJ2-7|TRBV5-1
CASSARDWDPYEQYF
TGCGCCAGCAGCGCCCGGGACTGGGACCCCTACGAGCAGTACTTC
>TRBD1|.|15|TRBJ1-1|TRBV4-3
CASSQEGAGGTEAFF
TGCGCCAGCAGCCAAGAAGGAGCAGGGGGCACTGAAGCTTTCTTT
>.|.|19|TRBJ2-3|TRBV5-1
CASSLRQRGTLARVRWQYF
TGCGCCAGCAGCTTAAGACAGCGAGGGACTTTGGCCCGAGTAAGGTGGCAGTATTTT
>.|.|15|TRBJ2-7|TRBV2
CASSHSVQGRGEQYF
TGTGCCAGCAGCCACTCAGTACAGGGAAGGGGGGAGCAGTACTTC
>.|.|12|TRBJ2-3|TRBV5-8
CASSFVSDTQYF
TGTGCCAGCAGCTTCGTCTCAGATACGCAGTATTTT
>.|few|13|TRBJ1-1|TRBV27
CASRFQGTPEAFF
TGTGCCAGCAGGTTCCAGGGGACCCCTGAAGCTTTCTTT
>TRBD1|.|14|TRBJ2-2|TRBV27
CASSPDRGPGELFF
TGTGCCAGCAGTCCTGACAGGGGACCCGGGGAGCTGTTTTTT
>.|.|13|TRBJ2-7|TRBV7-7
CASSLDRNYEQYF
TGTGCCAGCAGCTTAGACAGGAACTACGAGCAGTACTTC
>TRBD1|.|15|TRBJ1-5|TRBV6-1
CASQTGGSPTLPQHF
TGTGCCAGCCAGACAGGGGGCTCACCTACCTTGCCCCAGCATTTT
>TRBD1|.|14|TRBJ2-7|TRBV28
CASSPGDRDKEQYF
TGTGCCAGCAGTCCGGGGGACAGGGACAAGGAGCAGTACTTC
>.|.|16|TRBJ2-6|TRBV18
CASSRSRFSGANVLTF
TGTGCCAGCTCACGGAGTAGGTTCTCTGGGGCCAACGTCCTGACTTTC
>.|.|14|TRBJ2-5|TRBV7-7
CASSALAWGETQYF
TGTGCCAGCAGTGCTCTAGCGTGGGGAGAGACCCAGTACTTC
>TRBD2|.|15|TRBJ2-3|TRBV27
CASSLTSGSTDTQYF
TGTGCCAGCAGTTTGACTAGCGGGAGCACAGATACGCAGTATTTT
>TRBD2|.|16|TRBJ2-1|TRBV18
CASSPPNSGGYNEQFF
TGTGCCAGCTCACCACCAAATAGCGGGGGATACAATGAGCAGTTCTTC
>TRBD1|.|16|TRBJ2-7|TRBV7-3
CASSLTFSRGLSEQYF
TGTGCCAGCAGCTTAACGTTTAGCAGGGGGCTTTCCGAGCAGTACTTC